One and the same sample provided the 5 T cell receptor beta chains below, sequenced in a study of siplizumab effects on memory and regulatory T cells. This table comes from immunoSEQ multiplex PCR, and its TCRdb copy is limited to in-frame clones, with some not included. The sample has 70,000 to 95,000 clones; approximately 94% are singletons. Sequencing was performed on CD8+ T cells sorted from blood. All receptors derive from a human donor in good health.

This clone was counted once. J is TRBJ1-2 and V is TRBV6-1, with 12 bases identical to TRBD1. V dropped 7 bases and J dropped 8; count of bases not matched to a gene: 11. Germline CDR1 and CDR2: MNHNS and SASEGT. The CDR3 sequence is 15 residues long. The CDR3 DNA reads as TGTGCCAGCACCCCCATCGGGGACAGGGGGCAAGGCTACACCTTC. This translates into CASTPIGDRGQGYTF.

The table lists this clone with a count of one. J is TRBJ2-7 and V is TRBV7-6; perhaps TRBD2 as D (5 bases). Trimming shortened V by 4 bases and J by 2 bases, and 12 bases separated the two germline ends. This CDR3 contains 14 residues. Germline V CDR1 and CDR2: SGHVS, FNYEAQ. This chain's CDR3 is CASSSRESTYEQYF. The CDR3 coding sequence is TGTGCCAGCAGCTCCCGGGAATCAACCTACGAGCAGTACTTC.

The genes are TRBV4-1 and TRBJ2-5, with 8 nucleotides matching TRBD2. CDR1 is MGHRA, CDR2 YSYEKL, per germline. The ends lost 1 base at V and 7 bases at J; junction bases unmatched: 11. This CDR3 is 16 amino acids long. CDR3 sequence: CASSQGLSGDPWTQYF. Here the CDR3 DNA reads TGCGCCAGCAGCCAAGGTCTTAGCGGGGACCCATGGACCCAGTACTTC.

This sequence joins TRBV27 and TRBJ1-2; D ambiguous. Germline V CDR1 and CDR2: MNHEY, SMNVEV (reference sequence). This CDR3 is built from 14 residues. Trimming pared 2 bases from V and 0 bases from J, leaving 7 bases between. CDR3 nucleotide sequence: TGTGCCAGCAGTTTAGGCGGAGCTAACTATGGCTACACCTTC. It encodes CASSLGGANYGYTF.

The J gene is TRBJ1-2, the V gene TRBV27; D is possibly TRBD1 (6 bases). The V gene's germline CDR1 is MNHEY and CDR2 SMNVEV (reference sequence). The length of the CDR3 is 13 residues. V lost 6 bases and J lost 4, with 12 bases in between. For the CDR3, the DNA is TGTGCCAGCAGCGCCGGACAGCTCTATGGCTACACCTTC. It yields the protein CASSAGQLYGYTF.